The 2 T cell receptor beta chains given below trace back to one sample, sequenced in a study of CD8+ T cells in alopecia areata. RNA extraction and reverse transcription yielded cDNA as sequencing template. Only in-frame clones appear in the TCRdb table, and some are missing; sequencing was by immunoSEQ multiplex PCR. In the table there are about 200,000 clones, around three fifths of which are singletons. The sample consisted of CD8+ T cells sorted from blood. The receptors stem from a human donor in good health.

This clone was observed a few times. The chain uses TRBV6-1 and TRBJ1-4; 7 bases align to TRBD1. V was pared by 5 bases and J by 6 bases, with 6 bases of the junction left unmatched. The CDR3 is made up of 14 amino acids. Germline CDR1 and CDR2: MNHNS and SASEGT. CDR3 bases: TGTGCCAGCAGTTTTGGCAGGGGGGATGAAAAACTGTTTTTT. Protein sequence: CASSFGRGDEKLFF.

There are many counts of this clone. This chain links TRBV6-5 with TRBJ2-1; the match to TRBD2 covers 13 bases. This CDR3 region has 15 residues. In germline, CDR1 is MNHEY, CDR2 SVGAGI. After removal of 7 bases from V and 9 bases from J, the junction contained 9 bases not matched to a gene. CDR3 sequence: CASTPTSGGAGEQFF. The CDR3 nucleotides are TGTGCCAGCACCCCTACTAGCGGGGGGGCAGGTGAGCAGTTCTTC.